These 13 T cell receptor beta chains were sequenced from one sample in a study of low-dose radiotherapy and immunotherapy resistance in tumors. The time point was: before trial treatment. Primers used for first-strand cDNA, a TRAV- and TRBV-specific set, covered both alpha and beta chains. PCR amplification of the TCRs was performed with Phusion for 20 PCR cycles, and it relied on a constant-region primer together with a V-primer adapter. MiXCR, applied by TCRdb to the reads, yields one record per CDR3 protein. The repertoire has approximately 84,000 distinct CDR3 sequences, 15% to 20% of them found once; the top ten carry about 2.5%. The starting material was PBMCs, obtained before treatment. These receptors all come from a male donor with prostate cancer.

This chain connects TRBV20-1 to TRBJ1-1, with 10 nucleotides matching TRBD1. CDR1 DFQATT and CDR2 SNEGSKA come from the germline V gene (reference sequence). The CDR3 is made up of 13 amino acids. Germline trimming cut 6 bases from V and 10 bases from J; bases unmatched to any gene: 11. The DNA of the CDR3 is TGCAGTGCACCCATCGGACAGGGGGATGGAGCTTTCTTT. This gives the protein CSAPIGQGDGAFF.

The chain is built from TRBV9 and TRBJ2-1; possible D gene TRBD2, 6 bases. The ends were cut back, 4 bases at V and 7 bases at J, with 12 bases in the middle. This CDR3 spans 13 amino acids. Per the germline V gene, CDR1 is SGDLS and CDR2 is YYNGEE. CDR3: CASSPPLANEQFF. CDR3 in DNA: TGTGCCAGCAGCCCTCCGCTAGCGAATGAGCAGTTCTTC.

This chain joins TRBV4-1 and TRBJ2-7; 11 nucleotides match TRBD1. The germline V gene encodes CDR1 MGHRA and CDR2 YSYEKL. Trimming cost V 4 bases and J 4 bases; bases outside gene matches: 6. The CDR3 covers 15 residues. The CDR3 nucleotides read TGCGCCAGCAGCCCCGGACAGGGGGCAATGTACGAGCAGTACTTC. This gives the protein CASSPGQGAMYEQYF.

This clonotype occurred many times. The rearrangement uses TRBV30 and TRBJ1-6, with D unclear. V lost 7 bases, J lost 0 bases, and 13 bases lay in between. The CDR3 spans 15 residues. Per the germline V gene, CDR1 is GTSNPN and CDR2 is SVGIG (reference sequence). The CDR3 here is CAFRTESSYNSPLHF. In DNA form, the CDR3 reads TGTGCCTTTCGAACAGAGAGCTCCTATAATTCACCCCTCCACTTT.

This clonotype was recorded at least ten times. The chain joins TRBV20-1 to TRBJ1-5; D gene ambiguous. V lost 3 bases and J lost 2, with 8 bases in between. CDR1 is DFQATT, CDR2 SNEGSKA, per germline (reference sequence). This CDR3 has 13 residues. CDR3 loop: CSASGLGNQPQHF. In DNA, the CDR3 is TGCAGTGCTAGCGGATTAGGCAATCAGCCCCAGCATTTT.

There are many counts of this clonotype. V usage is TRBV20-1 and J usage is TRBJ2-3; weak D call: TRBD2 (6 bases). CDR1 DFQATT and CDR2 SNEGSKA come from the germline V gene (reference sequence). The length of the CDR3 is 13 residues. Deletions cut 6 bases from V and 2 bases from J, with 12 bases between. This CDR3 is CSASGGSTDTQYF. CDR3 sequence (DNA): TGCAGTGCATCCGGGGGATCCACAGATACGCAGTATTTT.

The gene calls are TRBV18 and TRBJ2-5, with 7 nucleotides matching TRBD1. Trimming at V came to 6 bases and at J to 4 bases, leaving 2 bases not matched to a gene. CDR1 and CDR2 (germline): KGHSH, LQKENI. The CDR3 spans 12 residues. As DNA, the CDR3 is TGTGCCAGCTCCTACAGGGGAGAGACCCAGTACTTC. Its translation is CASSYRGETQYF.

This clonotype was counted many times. CDR3 amino acids: CASSPGPGRDSPLHF. In nucleotides, the CDR3 is TGTGCCAGCAGCCCCGGGCCCGGAAGGGATTCACCCCTCCACTTT. J is TRBJ1-6 and V is TRBV6-9; D call uncertain. The V gene lost 6 bases and the J gene lost 8 bases, with 17 bases spanning the gap. The CDR3 extends over 15 amino acids. Germline CDR1 is MNHGY and CDR2 is SVAAGI.

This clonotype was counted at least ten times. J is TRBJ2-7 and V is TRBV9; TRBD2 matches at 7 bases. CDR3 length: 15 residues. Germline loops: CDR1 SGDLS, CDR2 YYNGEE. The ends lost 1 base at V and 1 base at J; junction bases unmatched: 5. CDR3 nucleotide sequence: TGTGCCAGCAGCGTAAGTAGCGGGTCTTCCTACGAGCAGTACTTC. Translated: CASSVSSGSSYEQYF.

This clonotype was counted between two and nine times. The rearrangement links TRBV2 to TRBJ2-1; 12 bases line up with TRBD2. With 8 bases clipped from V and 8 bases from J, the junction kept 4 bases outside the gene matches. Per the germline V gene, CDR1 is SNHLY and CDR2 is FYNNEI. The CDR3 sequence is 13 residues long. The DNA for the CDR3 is TGTGCCAGCGGACTAGCGGGGTTGGATGAGCAGTTCTTC. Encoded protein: CASGLAGLDEQFF.

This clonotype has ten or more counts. DNA for the CDR3: TGTGCCAGCAGTTCCGGGGGACAGACCCGATTATTTGAAGCTTTCTTT. Its translation is CASSSGGQTRLFEAFF. This chain uses TRBV28 with TRBJ1-1, with 7 bases aligning to TRBD1. CDR3 length: 16 amino acids. J was trimmed by 7 bases and V by 4 bases; bases with no gene match: 15. Germline-derived CDR1 and CDR2 are MDHEN and SYDVKM.

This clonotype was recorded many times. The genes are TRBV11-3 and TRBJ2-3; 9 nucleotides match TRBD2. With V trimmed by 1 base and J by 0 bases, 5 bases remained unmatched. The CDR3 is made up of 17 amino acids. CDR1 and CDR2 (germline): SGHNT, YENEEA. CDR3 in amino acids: CASSLGVAGASTDTQYF. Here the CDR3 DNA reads TGTGCCAGCAGCTTAGGCGTAGCGGGGGCTAGCACAGATACGCAGTATTTT.

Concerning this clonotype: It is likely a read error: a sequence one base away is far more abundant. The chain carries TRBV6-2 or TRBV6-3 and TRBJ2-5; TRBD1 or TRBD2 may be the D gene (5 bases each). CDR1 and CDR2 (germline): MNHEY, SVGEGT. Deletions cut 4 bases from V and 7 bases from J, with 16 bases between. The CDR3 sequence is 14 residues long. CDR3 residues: CASSLPGLRGTQYF. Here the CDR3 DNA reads TGTGCCAGCAGTTTACCGGGGCTGAGGGGGACCCAGTACTTC.